This TCR beta chain was sequenced in a study of T cell responses to AZD1222 COVID-19 vaccine. Study-level results: After two AZD1222 doses, spike-specific TCR breadth and depth rose versus day 0. AZD1222 recipients seropositive at baseline numbered only six or seven.

The protocol was immunoSEQ multiplex PCR, while the TCRdb copy is restricted to in-frame clones and leaves out a portion. The data hold 110,000 to 150,000 clones, with 93% observed a single time. The CDR3 covers 13 residues. Germline lookup yields CDR1 WSHSY and CDR2 SAAADI. Trimming stripped 10 bases from V and 3 bases from J, with 15 bases between. As concerns this clone: The target antigen is unknown.

This material consisted of peripheral blood, taken after recovery from COVID-19. The rearrangement uses TRBV10-2 and TRBJ2-5, with unresolved D. This TCR derives from an adult who had recovered from COVID-19. The CDR3 nucleotides read TGCGCCACCCGGTGGCTAGGAGAAGAGACCCAGTACTTC. Amino acids: CATRWLGEETQYF.